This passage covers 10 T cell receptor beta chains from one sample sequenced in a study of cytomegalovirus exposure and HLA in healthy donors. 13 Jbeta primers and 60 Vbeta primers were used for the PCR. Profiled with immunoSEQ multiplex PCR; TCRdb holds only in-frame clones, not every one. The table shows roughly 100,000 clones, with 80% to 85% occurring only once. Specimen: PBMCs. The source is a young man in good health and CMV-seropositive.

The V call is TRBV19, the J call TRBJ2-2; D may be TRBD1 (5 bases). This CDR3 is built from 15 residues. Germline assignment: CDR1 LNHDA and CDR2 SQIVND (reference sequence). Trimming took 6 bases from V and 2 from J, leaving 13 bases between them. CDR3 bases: TGTGCCAGTAGCACGACAGAGTTTAACACCGGGGAGCTGTTTTTT. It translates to CASSTTEFNTGELFF.

In nucleotides, the CDR3 is TGTGCCAGCAGTTTGCGAAGGACTCAAGCTTTCTTT. Translated, it gives CASSLRRTQAFF. The rearrangement links TRBV28 to TRBJ1-1; D is undetermined. This CDR3 is 12 amino acids long. Deletions cut 3 bases from V and 9 bases from J, with 11 bases between. CDR1 MDHEN and CDR2 SYDVKM come from the germline V gene.

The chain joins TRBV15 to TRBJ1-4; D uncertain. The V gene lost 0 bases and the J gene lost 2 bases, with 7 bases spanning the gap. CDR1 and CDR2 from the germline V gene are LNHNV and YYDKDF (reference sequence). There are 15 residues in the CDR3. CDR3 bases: TGTGCCACCAGCAGAGATGCACGGACTAATGAAAAACTGTTTTTT. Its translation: CATSRDARTNEKLFF. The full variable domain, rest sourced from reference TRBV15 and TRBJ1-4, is DAMVIQNPRYQVTQFGKPVTLSCSQTLNHNVMYWYQQKSSQAPKLLFHYYDKDFNNEADTPDNFQSRRPNTSFCFLDIRSPGLGDTAMYLCATSRDARTNEKLFFGSGTQLSVL.

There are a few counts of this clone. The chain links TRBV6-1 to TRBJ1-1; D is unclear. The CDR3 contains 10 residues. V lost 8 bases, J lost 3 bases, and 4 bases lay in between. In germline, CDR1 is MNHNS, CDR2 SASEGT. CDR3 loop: CASSDTEAFF. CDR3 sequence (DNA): TGTGCCAGCTCTGACACTGAAGCTTTCTTT.

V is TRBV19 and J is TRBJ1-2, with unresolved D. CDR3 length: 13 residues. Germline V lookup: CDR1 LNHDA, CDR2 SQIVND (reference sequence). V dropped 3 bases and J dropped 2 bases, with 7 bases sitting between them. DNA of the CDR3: TGTGCCAGTAGTATGTGGCCCAACTATGGCTACACCTTC. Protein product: CASSMWPNYGYTF.

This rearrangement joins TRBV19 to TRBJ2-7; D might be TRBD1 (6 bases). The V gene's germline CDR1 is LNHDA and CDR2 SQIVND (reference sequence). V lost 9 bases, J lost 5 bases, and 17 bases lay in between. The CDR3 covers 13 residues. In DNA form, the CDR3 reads TGTGCCAGCAGCCTTGGGGGCCTTAACGAGCAGTACTTC. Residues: CASSLGGLNEQYF.

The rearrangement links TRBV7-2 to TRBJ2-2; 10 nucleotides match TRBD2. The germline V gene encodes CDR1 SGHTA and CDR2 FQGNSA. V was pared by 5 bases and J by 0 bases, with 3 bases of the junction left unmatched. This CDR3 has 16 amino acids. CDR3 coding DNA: TGTGCCAGCAGCCCTAGCGGGGGCTCGAACACCGGGGAGCTGTTTTTT. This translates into CASSPSGGSNTGELFF. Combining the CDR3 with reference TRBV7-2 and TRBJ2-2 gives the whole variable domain GAGVSQSPSNKVTEKGKDVELRCDPISGHTALYWYRQSLGQGLEFLIYFQGNSAPDKSGLPSDRFSAERTGGSVSTLTIQRTQQEDSAVYLCASSPSGGSNTGELFFGEGSRLTVL.

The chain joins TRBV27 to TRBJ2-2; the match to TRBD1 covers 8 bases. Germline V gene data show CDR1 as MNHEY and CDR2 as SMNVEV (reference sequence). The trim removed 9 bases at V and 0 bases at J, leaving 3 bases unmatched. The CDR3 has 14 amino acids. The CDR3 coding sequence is TGTGCCAGTCACAGGGGGGCGAACACCGGGGAGCTGTTTTTT. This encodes CASHRGANTGELFF.

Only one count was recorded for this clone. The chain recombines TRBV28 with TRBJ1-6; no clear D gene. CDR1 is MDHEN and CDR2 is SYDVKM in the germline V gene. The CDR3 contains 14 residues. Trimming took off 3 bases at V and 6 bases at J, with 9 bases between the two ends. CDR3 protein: CASSLGGGNSPLHF. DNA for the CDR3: TGTGCCAGCAGTTTGGGAGGAGGTAATTCACCCCTCCACTTT.

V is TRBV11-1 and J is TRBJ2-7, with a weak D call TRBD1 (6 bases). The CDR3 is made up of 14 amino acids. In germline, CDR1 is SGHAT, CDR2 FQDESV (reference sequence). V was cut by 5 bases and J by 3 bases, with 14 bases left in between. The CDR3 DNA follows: TGTGCCAGCAGCCAGGGACACCTGAACTACGAGCAGTACTTC. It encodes CASSQGHLNYEQYF.